This passage covers 17 T cell receptor beta chains from one sample sequenced in a study of Ad26.COV2.S vaccination and SARS-CoV-2 variants. Repertoires were generated with immunoSEQ multiplex PCR, while TCRdb's copy carries only in-frame clones and drops some. This table holds fewer than 800,000 clones, 70% to 90% found once. The treatment denotes: roughly 19 received Ad26.COV2.S at low or high dose, single or two shots; five or six received placebo; per-sample allocation not given. Collection of samples fell on day 63 after the first vaccine or placebo injection. Sample: peripheral blood, taken in a trial of Ad26.COV2.S vaccine versus placebo. Receptor source: a person aged 18-65 years who received the Ad26.COV2.S COVID-19 vaccine or a placebo.

This clone was observed a single time. J is TRBJ2-2 and V is TRBV11-3; D not resolved. V shed 0 bases and J shed 8 bases, with 7 bases lying between them. Looked up from germline, CDR1 is SGHNT and CDR2 is YENEEA. There are 13 residues in the CDR3. The CDR3 protein is CASSLDSGGELFF. The CDR3 DNA follows: TGTGCCAGCAGCTTAGATTCCGGGGGGGAGCTGTTTTTT.

The chain has TRBV12-1 and TRBJ2-1. TRBV12-1 is an annotated pseudogene. The CDR3 spans 14 residues. The CDR3 protein is CASSPPGPLDVAFF. Here the CDR3 DNA reads TGTGCCAGCAGCCCCCCGGGCCCCCTAGATGTTGCGTTCTTC.

This chain joins TRBV15 and TRBJ2-2, with a weak D call TRBD2 (6 bases). V was clipped by 7 bases and J by 0 bases, with 9 bases between them. The CDR3 totals 14 residues. CDR1 and CDR2 from the germline V gene are LNHNV and YYDKDF (reference sequence). CDR3 bases: TGTGCCACCAAAGGCGGGGCGAACACCGGGGAGCTGTTTTTT. Translated: CATKGGANTGELFF.

The chain carries TRBV2 and TRBJ2-7, with 7 bases aligning to TRBD1. V shed 8 bases and J 3 bases; nucleotides not matched to a gene: 4. The CDR3 is 12 residues long. Germline V gene data show CDR1 as SNHLY and CDR2 as FYNNEI. CDR3 sequence (DNA): TGTGCCAGCTACAGGGGCCTCTACGAGCAGTACTTC. Translated: CASYRGLYEQYF. Drawing the rest from reference TRBV2 and TRBJ2-7, the complete variable domain is EPEVTQTPSHQVTQMGQEVILRCVPISNHLYFYWYRQILGQKVEFLVSFYNNEISEKSEIFDDQFSVERPDGSNFTLKIRSTKLEDSAMYFCASYRGLYEQYFGPGTRLTVT.

This sequence joins TRBV12-5 and TRBJ2-2, with 11 bases that match TRBD2. Germline loops: CDR1 LGHNT, CDR2 FRNRAP. Trimming took 3 bases from V and 6 from J; bases not matched to a gene: 3. The CDR3 totals 15 residues. DNA for the CDR3: TGTGCTAGTGGTTTTACTAGCGGGAGTCCCGGGGAGCTGTTTTTT. Translation gives CASGFTSGSPGELFF.

A single count supports this clone. The rearrangement uses TRBV3-1 (or the pseudogene TRBV3-2) and TRBJ2-1, with D possibly being TRBD2 (7 bases). V dropped 4 bases and J dropped 3 bases, with 16 bases sitting between them. Germline CDR1 LGHDT, CDR2 YNNKEL (reference sequence). This CDR3 is built from 16 residues. The CDR3 reads CASSPRRGALYNEQFF. The CDR3 DNA is TGTGCCAGCAGCCCCCGTCGGGGGGCCCTCTACAATGAGCAGTTCTTC.

The J gene is TRBJ1-1, the V gene TRBV4-2; D might be TRBD1 (5 bases). V was shortened by 1 base and J by 3 bases, with 12 bases between the two germline ends. This CDR3 has 15 amino acids. Germline assignment: CDR1 LGHNA and CDR2 YNFKEQ. The DNA for the CDR3 is TGTGCCAGCAGCCAAGGGCAGGGAATGGACACTGAAGCTTTCTTT. This codes for CASSQGQGMDTEAFF.

The chain recombines TRBV7-2 with TRBJ2-5; 11 bases agree with TRBD1. V trimming: 4 bases; J trimming: 7 bases; junction bases outside the gene matches: 8. The CDR3 is 15 amino acids. Germline-derived CDR1 and CDR2 are SGHTA and FQGNSA. Here the CDR3 DNA reads TGTGCCAGCAGCTCCCGGGACAGGGGGTCTTGGACCCAGTACTTC. This translates into CASSSRDRGSWTQYF.

The V gene is TRBV12-3 or TRBV12-4, the J gene TRBJ2-1, with D unclear. This CDR3 region has 12 residues. Trimming stripped 8 bases from V and 7 bases from J, with 12 bases between. The CDR3 spells CASCEVGNEQFF. CDR3 bases: TGTGCCAGCTGTGAAGTTGGGAATGAGCAGTTCTTC.

CDR3 loop: CAWRGLGPYEQYF. The CDR3, as DNA: TGTGCCTGGAGGGGGTTAGGTCCCTACGAGCAGTACTTC. This sequence joins TRBV30 and TRBJ2-7; no clear D gene. V dropped 3 bases and J dropped 2 bases, with 11 bases sitting between them. Germline CDR1 GTSNPN, CDR2 SVGIG (reference sequence). The CDR3 length is 13 residues.

This chain connects TRBV5-4 to TRBJ2-7, with D perhaps matching TRBD1 (6 bases). Germline-derived CDR1 and CDR2 are SGHNT and YYREEE (reference sequence). The germline V and J ends were trimmed by 4 bases and 1 base, with 18 bases remaining between them. The CDR3 sequence is 16 residues long. CDR3 loop: CASSPSSNRVSYEQYF. The CDR3 nucleotides are TGTGCCAGCAGCCCAAGTTCCAACAGGGTGTCCTACGAGCAGTACTTC.

The chain is built from TRBV29-1 and TRBJ2-2, with a possible D match to TRBD1 (6 bases). Trimming stripped 4 bases from V and 7 bases from J, with 25 bases between. Per germline, CDR1 SQVTM and CDR2 ANQGSEA. The length of the CDR3 is 17 residues. The CDR3 region has the DNA TGCAGCGTTGCGGAGTGGGGCAGGGGCCGGTCCGGCGGGGAGCTGTTTTTT. This translates into CSVAEWGRGRSGGELFF.

The chain has TRBV6-5 and TRBJ2-5; TRBD1 agrees at 7 bases. V gave up 7 bases and J gave up 3 bases; unmatched junction bases: 5. CDR1 and CDR2 from the germline V gene are MNHEY and SVGAGI. The CDR3 sequence is 13 residues long. In DNA form, the CDR3 reads TGTGCCAGCAAGGGAACAGGGGAAGAGACCCAGTACTTC. Its translation: CASKGTGEETQYF.

This sequence joins TRBV5-6 and TRBJ2-3; D gene uncertain. Trimming shortened V by 2 bases and J by 3 bases, and 13 bases separated the two germline ends. This CDR3 comprises 15 residues. The germline V gene has CDR1 SGHDT and CDR2 YYEEEE. The CDR3 here is CASSFGLLATDTQYF. CDR3 nucleotides: TGTGCCAGCAGCTTTGGCCTCCTGGCTACAGATACGCAGTATTTT.

V usage is TRBV7-2 and J usage is TRBJ2-2; the match to TRBD2 covers 11 bases. This CDR3 contains 16 residues. Germline CDR1 SGHTA, CDR2 FQGNSA. Germline trimming cut 2 bases from V and 6 bases from J; bases unmatched to any gene: 5. The CDR3 region has the DNA TGTGCCAGCAGCTTAACTAGCGGGAGAGCACCCGGGGAGCTGTTTTTT. As protein: CASSLTSGRAPGELFF.

The rearrangement links TRBV5-5 to TRBJ2-7; no reliable D call. Germline values: CDR1 SGHKS, CDR2 YYEKEE (reference sequence). Trimming stripped 1 base from V and 6 bases from J, with 5 bases between. The CDR3 has 11 residues. CDR3 nucleotides: TGTGCCAGCAGCTTGAGTACCGAGCAGTACTTC. It codes for CASSLSTEQYF.

The J gene is TRBJ1-1, the V gene TRBV5-1; maybe TRBD1 (6 bases). The CDR3 consists of 14 residues. V shed 4 bases and J shed 0 bases, with 10 bases lying between them. Germline V gene data show CDR1 as SGHRS and CDR2 as YFSETQ. CDR3 DNA sequence: TGCGCCAGCAGCAGGGACACCCTGAACACTGAAGCTTTCTTT. The encoded protein is CASSRDTLNTEAFF.